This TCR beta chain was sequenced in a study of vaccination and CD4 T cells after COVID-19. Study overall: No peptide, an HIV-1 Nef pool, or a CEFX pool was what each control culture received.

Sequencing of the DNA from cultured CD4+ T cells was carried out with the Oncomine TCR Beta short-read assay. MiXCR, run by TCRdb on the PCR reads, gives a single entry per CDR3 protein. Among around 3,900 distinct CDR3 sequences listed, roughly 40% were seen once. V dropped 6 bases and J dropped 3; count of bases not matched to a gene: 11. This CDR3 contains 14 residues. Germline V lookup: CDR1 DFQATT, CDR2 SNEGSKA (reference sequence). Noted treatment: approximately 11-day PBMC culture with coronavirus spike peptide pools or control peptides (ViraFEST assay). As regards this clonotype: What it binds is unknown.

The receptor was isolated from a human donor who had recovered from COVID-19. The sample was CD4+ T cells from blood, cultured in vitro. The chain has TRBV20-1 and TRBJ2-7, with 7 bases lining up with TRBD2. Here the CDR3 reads CSASPLAVSYEQYF. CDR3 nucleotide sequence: TGCAGTGCCAGCCCGCTAGCGGTTAGCTACGAGCAGTACTTC.